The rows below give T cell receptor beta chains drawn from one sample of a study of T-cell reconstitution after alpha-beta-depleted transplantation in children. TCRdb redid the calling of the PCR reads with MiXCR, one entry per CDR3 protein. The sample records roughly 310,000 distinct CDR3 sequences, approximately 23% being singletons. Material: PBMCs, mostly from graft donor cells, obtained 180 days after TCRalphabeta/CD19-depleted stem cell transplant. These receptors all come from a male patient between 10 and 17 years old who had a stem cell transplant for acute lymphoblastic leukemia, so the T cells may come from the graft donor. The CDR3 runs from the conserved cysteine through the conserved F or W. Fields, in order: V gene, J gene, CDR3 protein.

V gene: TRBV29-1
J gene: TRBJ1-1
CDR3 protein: CSANRQGDTEAFF

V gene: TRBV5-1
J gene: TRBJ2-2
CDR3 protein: CASSYGTNTGELFF

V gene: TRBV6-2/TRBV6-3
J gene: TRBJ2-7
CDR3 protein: CASTHTSYEQYF

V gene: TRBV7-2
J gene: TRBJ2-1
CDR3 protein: CASSPQILNEQFF

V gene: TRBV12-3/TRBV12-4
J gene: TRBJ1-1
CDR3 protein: CAGSQTVMNTEAFF

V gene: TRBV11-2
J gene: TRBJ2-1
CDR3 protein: CASSYPGLALYNEQFF

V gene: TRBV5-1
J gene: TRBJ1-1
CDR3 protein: CASSLRRVTEAFF

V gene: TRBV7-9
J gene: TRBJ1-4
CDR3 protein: CASSQTGTGNEKLFF

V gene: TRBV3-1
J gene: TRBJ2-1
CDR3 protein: CASSWGSGYNEQFF

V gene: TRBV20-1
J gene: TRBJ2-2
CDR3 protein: CSARGRTPYTGELFF

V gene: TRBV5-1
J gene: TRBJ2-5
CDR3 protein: CASSSGLAGPRETQYF

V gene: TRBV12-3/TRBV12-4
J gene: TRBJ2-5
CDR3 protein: CASSLVLGLYETQYF

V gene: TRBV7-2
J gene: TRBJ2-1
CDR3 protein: CASSLAGLAFYNEQFF

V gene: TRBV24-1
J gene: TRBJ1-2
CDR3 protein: CATSASPGEGPYGYTF

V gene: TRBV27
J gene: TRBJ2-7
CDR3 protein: CASSYSSSYEQYF

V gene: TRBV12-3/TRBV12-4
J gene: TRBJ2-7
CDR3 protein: CASSPQGEQYF